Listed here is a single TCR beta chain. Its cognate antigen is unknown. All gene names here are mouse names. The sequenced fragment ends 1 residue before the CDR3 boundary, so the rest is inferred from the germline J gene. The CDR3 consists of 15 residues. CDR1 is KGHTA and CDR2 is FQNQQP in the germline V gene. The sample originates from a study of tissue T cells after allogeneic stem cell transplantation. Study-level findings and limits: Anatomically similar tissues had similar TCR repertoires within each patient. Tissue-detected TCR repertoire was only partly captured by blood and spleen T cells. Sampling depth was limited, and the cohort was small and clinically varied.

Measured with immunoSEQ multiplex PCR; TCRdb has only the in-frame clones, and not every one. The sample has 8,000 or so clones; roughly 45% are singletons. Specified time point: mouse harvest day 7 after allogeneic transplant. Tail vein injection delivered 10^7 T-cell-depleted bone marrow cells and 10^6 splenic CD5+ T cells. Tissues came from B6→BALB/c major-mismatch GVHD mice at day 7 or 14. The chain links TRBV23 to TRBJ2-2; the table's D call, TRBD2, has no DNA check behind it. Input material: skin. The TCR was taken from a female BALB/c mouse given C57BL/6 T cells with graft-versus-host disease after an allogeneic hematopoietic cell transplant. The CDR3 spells CSSSILGGNTGQLYF. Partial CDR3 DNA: TGCTCCAGCAGTATACTGGGGGGAAACACCGGGCAGCTCTAC. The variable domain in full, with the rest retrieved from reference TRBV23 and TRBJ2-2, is DAAVTQKPRYLIKMKGQEAEMKCIPEKGHTAVFWYQQKQSKELKFLIYFQNQQPLDQIDMVKERFSAVCPSSSLCSLGIRTCEAEDSALYLCSSSILGGNTGQLYFGEGSKLTVL.